This passage covers 15 T cell receptor beta chains from one sample sequenced in a study of PD-1 blockade in mismatch repair-deficient tumors. Sequencing used immunoSEQ multiplex PCR; TCRdb keeps in-frame clones, though not all of them. Among about 22,000 clones, roughly four fifths were seen once, and the ten largest hold 15% to 20%. The specimen was peripheral blood, collected 2 weeks after starting pembrolizumab. The receptors were sampled from an adult with mismatch repair-deficient cancer.

The chain links TRBV15 to TRBJ2-7; D is perhaps TRBD1 or TRBD2 (6 bases each). V gave up 1 base and J gave up 3 bases, with 19 bases separating them. Germline V gene lookup returns CDR1 LNHNV and CDR2 YYDKDF (reference sequence). The CDR3 extends over 17 amino acids. CDR3: CATSRGSRGAAVYEQYF. The CDR3 coding sequence is TGTGCCACCAGCAGAGGGTCTAGGGGGGCCGCCGTCTACGAGCAGTACTTC.

V gene TRBV5-6 combines with J gene TRBJ2-1; perhaps TRBD1 as D (6 bases). The ends were cut back, 2 bases at V and 6 bases at J, with 9 bases in the middle. The germline gives CDR1 SGHDT, CDR2 YYEEEE. CDR3 length equals 13 residues. In nucleotides, the CDR3 is TGTGCCAGCAGCTTTGGGACACCCAATGAGCAGTTCTTC. It yields the protein CASSFGTPNEQFF. Complete variable domain (other parts from reference TRBV5-6 and TRBJ2-1): DAGVTQSPTHLIKTRGQQVTLRCSPKSGHDTVSWYQQALGQGPQFIFQYYEEEERQRGNFPDRFSGHQFPNYSSELNVNALLLGDSALYLCASSFGTPNEQFFGPGTRLTVL.

The chain recombines TRBV2 with TRBJ2-6; D uncertain. Between the trimmed V and J ends, which lost 6 bases and 2 bases, there was a span of 5 bases. The CDR3 extends over 13 amino acids. Germline V gene sequence: CDR1 SNHLY, CDR2 FYNNEI. CDR3 sequence: CASSPPGANVLTF. CDR3 DNA sequence: TGTGCCAGCAGCCCTCCTGGGGCCAACGTCCTGACTTTC. Filled out from reference TRBV2 and TRBJ2-6, the complete variable domain reads EPEVTQTPSHQVTQMGQEVILRCVPISNHLYFYWYRQILGQKVEFLVSFYNNEISEKSEIFDDQFSVERPDGSNFTLKIRSTKLEDSAMYFCASSPPGANVLTFGAGSRLTVL.

The CDR3 bases are TGTGCCAGCAGCTTATTGGGCAGGGGAGTCGCTGGGGCCAACGTCCTGACTTTC. It specifies CASSLLGRGVAGANVLTF. V and J are TRBV7-2 and TRBJ2-6, with a tentative D call TRBD1 (6 bases). CDR3 length: 18 amino acids. Trimming shortened V by 2 bases and J by 2 bases, and 16 bases separated the two germline ends. Germline CDR1 reads SGHTA; CDR2 reads FQGNSA.

This chain connects TRBV5-4 to TRBJ2-3; D not resolved. The length of the CDR3 is 16 residues. The germline CDR1 and CDR2 sequences are SGHNT and YYREEE (reference sequence). V lost 0 bases and J lost 0, with 11 bases in between. CDR3 sequence: CASSLVEKASTDTQYF. The CDR3 DNA follows: TGTGCCAGCAGCTTGGTGGAGAAAGCGAGCACAGATACGCAGTATTTT.

The chain couples TRBV21-1 to TRBJ2-3; the D call TRBD2 from the table was never checked on the DNA. TRBV21-1 is assigned pseudogene status. This CDR3 region has 17 residues. CDR3 bases: TGTGCCAGCAGCCGCCGACTAGCGGGAGGGGGCACAGATACGCAGTATTTT. Translated, it gives CASSRRLAGGGTDTQYF.

The chain has TRBV7-2 and TRBJ2-3; 12 bases map to TRBD2. The CDR3 contains 15 residues. Germline assignment: CDR1 SGHTA and CDR2 FQGNSA. The junction had 4 bases not matched to a gene; V was cut back by 3 bases and J by 6 bases. The CDR3 DNA is TGTGCCAGCAGCTTGACTAGCGGGGGTCTGGATACGCAGTATTTT. Its protein product is CASSLTSGGLDTQYF.

This clone has only one observation. The same CDR3 arises from other DNA sequences in this sample as well. This rearrangement joins TRBV5-1 to TRBJ2-5, with D unresolved. The V and J ends lost 0 bases and 2 bases respectively, with 5 bases between them. The CDR3 is made up of 13 amino acids. CDR1 is SGHRS and CDR2 is YFSETQ in the germline V gene. CDR3 nucleotide sequence: TGCGCCAGCAGCTTGGGTAGTCAAGAGACCCAGTACTTC. This translates into CASSLGSQETQYF.

The chain carries TRBV25-1 and TRBJ2-7; D uncertain. Germline CDR1 MGHDK, CDR2 SYGVNS. The CDR3 runs to 14 residues. V lost 1 base and J 4 bases, leaving 11 bases between the germline ends. The CDR3 region has the DNA TGTGCCAGCAGTGAATGGGCGACGGGTTACGAGCAGTACTTC. This codes for CASSEWATGYEQYF.

The chain is built from TRBV5-1 and TRBJ2-1; 8 nucleotides agree with TRBD2. Trimming cost V 0 bases and J 6 bases; bases outside gene matches: 11. CDR1 and CDR2 (germline): SGHRS, YFSETQ. The CDR3 is 17 amino acids. The CDR3 sequence is CASSLAWRGVITNEQFF. The CDR3 DNA follows: TGCGCCAGCAGCTTGGCCTGGCGGGGGGTGATCACCAATGAGCAGTTCTTC.

V usage is TRBV1 and J usage is TRBJ1-4; the D segment call TRBD1 is taken from the table without a DNA check. TRBV1 is marked as a pseudogene. The CDR3 runs to 14 residues. The CDR3 here is CTSSLGTGSEKLFF. DNA of the CDR3: TGCACCAGCAGCCTAGGGACAGGGTCGGAAAAACTGTTTTTT.

The gene calls are TRBV7-9 and TRBJ2-7, with D possibly matching TRBD2 (6 bases). The germline gives CDR1 SEHNR, CDR2 FQNEAQ (reference sequence). Trimming cost V 5 bases and J 4 bases, with 15 bases left between them. The CDR3 runs to 14 residues. CDR3 loop: CASSAGGPGYEQYF. Here the CDR3 DNA reads TGTGCCAGCAGCGCCGGGGGTCCAGGGTACGAGCAGTACTTC.

This clone was seen only a few times. This chain links TRBV2 with TRBJ1-3; D is unresolved. Trimming shortened V by 4 bases and J by 9 bases, and 13 bases separated the two germline ends. The CDR3 length is 13 residues. Germline assignment: CDR1 SNHLY and CDR2 FYNNEI. The CDR3 DNA sequence: TGTGCCAGCAGTGTATCTTGGTCCGGCACCATATATTTT. It specifies CASSVSWSGTIYF.

This clone was recorded only once. The CDR3 protein is CASSLDTLRSGNTIYF. CDR3 coding DNA: TGTGCCAGCAGCTTAGATACCCTTCGCTCTGGAAACACCATATATTTT. This chain joins TRBV7-9 and TRBJ1-3; no firm D call. The V gene's germline CDR1 is SEHNR and CDR2 FQNEAQ (reference sequence). The CDR3 totals 16 residues. V was clipped by 1 base and J by 0 bases, with 10 bases between them.

The chain couples TRBV7-3 to TRBJ1-1; D is uncertain. This CDR3 region has 14 residues. Germline V gene sequence: CDR1 SGHTA, CDR2 FQGTGA. V lost 4 bases, J lost 2 bases, and 11 bases lay in between. The CDR3 coding sequence is TGTGCCAGCAGCTCTGGACCCGGCAACACTGAAGCTTTCTTT. It codes for CASSSGPGNTEAFF.